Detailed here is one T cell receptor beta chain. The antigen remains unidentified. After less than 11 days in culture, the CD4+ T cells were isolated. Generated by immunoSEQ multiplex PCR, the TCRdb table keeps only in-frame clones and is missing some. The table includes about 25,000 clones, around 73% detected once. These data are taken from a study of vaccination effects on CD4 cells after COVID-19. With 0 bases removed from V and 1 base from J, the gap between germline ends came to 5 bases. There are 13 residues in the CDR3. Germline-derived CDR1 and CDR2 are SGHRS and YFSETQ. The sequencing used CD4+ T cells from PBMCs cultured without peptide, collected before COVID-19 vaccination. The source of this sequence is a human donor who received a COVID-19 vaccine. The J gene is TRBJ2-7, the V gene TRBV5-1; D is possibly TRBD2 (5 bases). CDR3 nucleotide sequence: TGCGCCAGCAGCTTGGCGGGGTCCTACGAGCAGTACTTC. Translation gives CASSLAGSYEQYF.